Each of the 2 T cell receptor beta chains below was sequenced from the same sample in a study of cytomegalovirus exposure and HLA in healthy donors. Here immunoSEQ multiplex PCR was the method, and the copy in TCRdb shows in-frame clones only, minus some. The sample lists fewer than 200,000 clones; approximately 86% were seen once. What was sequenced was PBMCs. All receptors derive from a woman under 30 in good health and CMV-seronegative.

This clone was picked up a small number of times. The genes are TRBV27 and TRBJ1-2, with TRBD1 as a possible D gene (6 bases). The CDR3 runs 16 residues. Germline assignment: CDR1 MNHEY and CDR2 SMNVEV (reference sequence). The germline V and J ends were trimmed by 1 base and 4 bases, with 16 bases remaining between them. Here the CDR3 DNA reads TGTGCCAGCAGTTTATTAACAGGGCCCCGATCCTATGGCTACACCTTC. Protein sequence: CASSLLTGPRSYGYTF.

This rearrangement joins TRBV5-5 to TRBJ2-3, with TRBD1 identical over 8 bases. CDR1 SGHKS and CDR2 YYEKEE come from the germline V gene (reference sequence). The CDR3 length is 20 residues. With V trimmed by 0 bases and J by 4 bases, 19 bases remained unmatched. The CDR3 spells CASSLGDRQWALTSADTQYF. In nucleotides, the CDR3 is TGTGCCAGCAGCTTGGGGGACAGGCAATGGGCTCTAACGTCCGCAGATACGCAGTATTTT. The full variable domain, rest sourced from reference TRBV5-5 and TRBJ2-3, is DAGVTQSPTHLIKTRGQQVTLRCSPISGHKSVSWYQQVLGQGPQFIFQYYEKEERGRGNFPDRFSARQFPNYSSELNVNALLLGDSALYLCASSLGDRQWALTSADTQYFGPGTRLTVL.